This T cell receptor beta chain was retrieved from a study of CD8 T cells in ankylosing spondylitis. Study-wide findings and caveats: It appeared that ankylosing spondylitis blood was characterized by a TCR beta motif of several highly homologous variants.

Germline-derived CDR1 and CDR2 are SGHAT and FQDESV (reference sequence). The CDR3 is made up of 14 amino acids. Trimming removed 6 bases at V and 4 bases at J, with 13 bases between. Making use of molecular barcodes, quantitative 5'-RACE generated TCR beta libraries. MiXCR was run by TCRdb on the 5' RACE reads, yielding one entry per CDR3 protein. Among about 540,000 distinct CDR3 sequences listed, roughly an eighth were seen once. In the case of this clonotype: The antigen remains unidentified.

Sequences were obtained from blood, either unsorted or a sorted T cell fraction (not recorded which). V is TRBV11-1 and J is TRBJ2-4, with D perhaps matching TRBD2 (5 bases). This clonotype was sampled from a male donor with ankylosing spondylitis. The CDR3 reads CASRDFEPKNIQYF. The CDR3 nucleotides are TGTGCCAGCAGGGACTTTGAACCTAAAAACATTCAGTACTTC.